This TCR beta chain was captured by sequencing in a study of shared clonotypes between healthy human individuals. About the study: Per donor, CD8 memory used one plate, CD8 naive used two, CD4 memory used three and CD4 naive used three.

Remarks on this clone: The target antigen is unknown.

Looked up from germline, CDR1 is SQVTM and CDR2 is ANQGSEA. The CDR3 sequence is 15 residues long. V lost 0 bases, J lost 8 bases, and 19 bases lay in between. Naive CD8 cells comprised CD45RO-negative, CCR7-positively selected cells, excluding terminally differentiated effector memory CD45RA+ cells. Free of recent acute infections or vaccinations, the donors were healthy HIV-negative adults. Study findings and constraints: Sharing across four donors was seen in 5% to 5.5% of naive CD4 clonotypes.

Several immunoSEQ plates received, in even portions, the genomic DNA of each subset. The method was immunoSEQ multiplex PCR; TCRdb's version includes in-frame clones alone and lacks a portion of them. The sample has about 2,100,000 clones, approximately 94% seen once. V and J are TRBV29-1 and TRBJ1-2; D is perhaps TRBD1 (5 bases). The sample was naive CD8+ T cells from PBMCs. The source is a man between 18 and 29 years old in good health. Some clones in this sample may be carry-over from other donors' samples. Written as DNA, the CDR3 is TGCAGCGTTGAAGATCGCATATTGACGGAGGGGGGCTACACCTTC. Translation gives CSVEDRILTEGGYTF.